Shown below are 28 T cell receptor delta chains from a single sample sequenced in a study of gamma-delta T cells after stem cell transplantation. TCRdb made new clone calls on the RT-PCR reads using CATT. The repertoire holds approximately 660 delta-chain clones, around 6% seen once, with 50% to 65% in the top ten. Material for sequencing was gamma-delta T cells. These receptor sequences come from a human donor. It is not recorded whose cells these are; they may come from a transplant donor.

This clone was seen a few times. This likely stems from a read error, as it lies one base from a far larger clone. The V and J genes are TRDV2 and TRDJ1; 8 positions match TRDD3. The germline gives CDR1 GEAIGNYY, CDR2 EKD. V dropped 0 bases and J dropped 0; count of bases not matched to a gene: 17. The CDR3 length is 20 residues. The CDR3 here is CACDTISPGGHPSNTDKLIF. CDR3 in DNA: TGTGCCTGTGACACCATCTCGCCTGGGGGACACCCCTCTAACACCGATAAACTCATCTTT.

This clone is classed as medium-sized. The chain uses TRDV2 and TRDJ1, with TRDD3 identical over 11 bases. This CDR3 has 19 amino acids. Losses at the gene ends were 0 bases for V and 4 bases for J; bases not matched to a gene: 15. Germline V lookup: CDR1 GEAIGNYY, CDR2 EKD. CDR3 amino acids: CACDTAEKLGDRTSDKLIF. DNA of the CDR3: TGTGCCTGTGACACCGCGGAAAAACTGGGGGATAGAACCAGCGATAAACTCATCTTT.

This chain uses TRDV1 with TRDJ1, with 11 positions matching TRDD3. Per germline, CDR1 TSWWSYY and CDR2 QGS. This CDR3 spans 22 amino acids. Losses at the gene ends were 1 base for V and 0 bases for J; bases not matched to a gene: 19. The CDR3 sequence is CALGERDLLYWGISLNTDKLIF. CDR3 DNA: TGTGCTCTTGGGGAACGGGATTTGCTCTACTGGGGGATAAGTCTTAACACCGATAAACTCATCTTT.

This clone is judged hyperexpanded. Other nucleotide sequences in the sample specify the same CDR3. The chain combines TRDV2 with TRDJ1; TRDD3 matches at 10 bases. V was clipped by 0 bases and J by 7 bases; unmatched bases: 19. This CDR3 has 19 residues. From germline, CDR1 is GEAIGNYY and CDR2 EKD. The CDR3 coding sequence is TGTGCCTGTGACACCGTACTTCTGGGGGATATCGGGGACGTCCGTAAACTCATCTTT. It codes for CACDTVLLGDIGDVRKLIF.

This clone counts as large. This rearrangement joins TRDV2 to TRDJ1; D uncertain. CDR3 length equals 16 residues. Looked up from germline, CDR1 is GEAIGNYY and CDR2 is EKD. Trimming cost V 3 bases and J 0 bases, with 16 bases left between them. As DNA, the CDR3 is TGTGCCTGTGACCCGCTTAACCCCACGTACACCGATAAACTCATCTTT. Encoded protein: CACDPLNPTYTDKLIF.

Regarding this clone: This likely stems from a read error, as it lies one base from a far larger clone. The genes are TRDV2 and TRDJ1, with 12 bases matching TRDD3. Looked up from germline, CDR1 is GEAIGNYY and CDR2 is EKD. This CDR3 contains 18 residues. The CDR3 region is CACDAVLGDTKWTDELIF. The CDR3 coding sequence is TGTGCCTGTGACGCAGTACTGGGGGATACAAAGTGGACCGATGAACTCATCTTT.

By its share, this clone is large. The chain carries TRDV2 and TRDJ1, with 8 bases identical to TRDD3. Germline trimming cut 0 bases from V and 1 base from J; bases unmatched to any gene: 21. The CDR3 sequence is 21 residues long. From germline, CDR1 is GEAIGNYY and CDR2 EKD. In DNA, the CDR3 is TGTGCCTGTGACACCGTAAAGGCTCTGGGGGACTCTTTTCTAGGCACCGATAAACTCATCTTT. Amino acid sequence: CACDTVKALGDSFLGTDKLIF.

This chain connects TRDV2 to TRDJ1; D perhaps matches TRDD3 (6 bases). TCRdb lists no J gene, so it was determined here by aligning the DNA to germline. The CDR3 consists of 18 residues. Germline V lookup: CDR1 GEAIGNYY, CDR2 EKD. The V end was cut by 3 bases, the J end by 2 bases, with 24 bases between. CDR3: CACDAVRGETKWTDKLIF. The CDR3 region has the DNA TGTGCCTGTGACGCAGTACGGGGGGAGACAAAGTGGACCGATAAACTCATCTTT.

In this sample, this clone turned up a few times. The protein held in TCRdb is that of a much larger clone and does not match this DNA's translation at residue 13, likely because of a read error; the protein shown is translated from the DNA. The chain is built from TRDV2 and TRDJ1; 8 nucleotides agree with TRDD3. From germline, CDR1 is GEAIGNYY and CDR2 EKD. This CDR3 comprises 16 residues. The CDR3 here is CACDTVGGSYTDRLIF. In DNA form, the CDR3 reads TGTGCCTGTGACACCGTTGGGGGATCGTACACCGATAGACTCATCTTT.

This clone was counted a few times. The protein TCRdb lists belongs to a much larger clone and differs from this DNA's translation at residue 9, which points to a read error; the protein shown is made from the DNA. The chain combines TRAV29/DV5 with TRDJ1; 11 nucleotides match TRDD3. The CDR3 consists of 24 residues. In germline, CDR1 is NSMFDY, CDR2 ISSIKDK. V gave up 0 bases and J gave up 0 bases; unmatched junction bases: 28. The CDR3: CAASVLLPGDWGIRDQPYTDKLIF. CDR3 nucleotides: TGTGCAGCAAGCGTCCTCCTACCAGGAGATTGGGGGATACGAGATCAACCGTACACCGATAAACTCATCTTT.

Relative to its sample, this clone is medium-sized. A far larger clone differs by one base, so this is likely a read error. The chain has TRDV2 and TRDJ1, with TRDD3 matching 12 bases. The J gene is not listed in TCRdb, so it was assigned here from a DNA match to germline. Trimming cost V 3 bases and J 2 bases; bases outside gene matches: 12. CDR3 size: 18 residues. Germline CDR1 and CDR2: GEAIGNYY and EKD. This chain's CDR3 is CACDAGLGDTKWTDKLIF. CDR3 nucleotides: TGTGCCTGTGACGCAGGACTGGGGGATACAAAGTGGACCGATAAACTCATCTTT.

A few counts support this clone. Its ends do not fully match the called genes, so a read error is possible. This chain uses TRDV2 with TRDJ3; D is undetermined. Germline V gene lookup returns CDR1 GEAIGNYY and CDR2 EKD. The CDR3 is 19 amino acids. The CDR3 nucleotides read TGTGCCTGTGACACCATGTTGGGCCTCATCTCCTTGGACACCCGACAGATGTTTTTC. This gives the protein CACDTMLGLISLDTRQMFF.

This clone came up a few times. Mismatch with germline at one junction end may stem from a read error. This rearrangement joins TRDV1 to TRDJ4; 9 bases line up with TRDD3. The CDR3 has 19 amino acids. CDR1 and CDR2 from the germline V gene are TSWWSYY and QGS. CDR3 amino acids: CAIGESTRLGIRKTRPLIF. The CDR3 DNA follows: TGTGCTATTGGGGAAAGTACCCGACTGGGGATACGCAAAACCAGACCCCTGATCTTT.

This clone was observed a few times. This likely traces to a read error, being one base from a far larger clone. The same CDR3 arises from other DNA sequences in this sample as well. The V call is TRAV29/DV5, the J call TRDJ1, with TRDD3 identical over 11 bases. V shed 0 bases, J shed 0 bases, and the junction held 28 bases outside the gene matches. Germline CDR1 reads NSMFDY; CDR2 reads ISSIKDK. This CDR3 contains 24 residues. CDR3 sequence: CAASVLLPRDWGIRDQPYTDKLIF. In DNA form, the CDR3 reads TGTGCAGCAAGCGTCCTCCTACCAAGAGATTGGGGGATACGAGATCAACCATACACCGATAAACTCATCTTT.

This clone is judged large. The V and J genes are TRDV2 and TRDJ1; D is unclear. Trimming cost V 7 bases and J 0 bases, with 26 bases left between them. Germline assignment: CDR1 GEAIGNYY and CDR2 EKD. The CDR3 extends over 18 amino acids. CDR3 amino acids: CACNAVGKVGHDTDKLIF. The CDR3 DNA sequence: TGTGCCTGCAACGCCGTGGGTAAAGTGGGTCACGACACCGATAAACTCATCTTT.

A few counts support this clone. TCRdb's listed protein matches a much larger clone and diverges from this DNA's translation at residue 12, likely through a read error; the protein shown comes from the DNA. The V and J genes are TRDV1 and TRDJ1; 10 bases are a match to TRDD3. Germline V gene sequence: CDR1 TSWWSYY, CDR2 QGS. This CDR3 comprises 25 residues. V trimming: 1 base; J trimming: 0 bases; junction bases outside the gene matches: 29. The CDR3 is CALGEPQPTGPPWVGDTVDTDKLIF. In DNA, the CDR3 is TGTGCTCTTGGGGAACCCCAGCCCACCGGGCCTCCCTGGGTGGGGGATACTGTCGACACCGATAAACTCATCTTT.

Concerning this clone itself: TCRdb records a much larger clone's protein for this DNA, with a difference at residue 10 that likely arises from a read error; the protein given is the translation of the DNA. V gene TRDV2 combines with J gene TRDJ1, with D unresolved. CDR3 length equals 14 residues. Per the germline V gene, CDR1 is GEAIGNYY and CDR2 is EKD. DNA for the CDR3: TGTGCCTGTGATACGATAGGGGCCACCGGTAAACTCATCTTT. Translated: CACDTIGATGKLIF.

On this clone itself: Given a far larger clone just one base away, this is likely a sequencing read error. The chain employs TRDV1 and TRDJ1; 11 bases align to TRDD3. Germline values: CDR1 TSWWSYY, CDR2 QGS. The CDR3 spans 23 residues. In DNA form, the CDR3 reads TGTGCTCTTGGGCCGTCCGGCTACGCCCCTCCATGGGGGATACGATCCTACACCGATAAACCCATCTTT. Its protein product is CALGPSGYAPPWGIRSYTDKPIF.

This clone was seen a few times. Translating this DNA gives a protein that differs at residue 9 from the TCRdb one, which belongs to a much larger clone; a read error is likely, and the protein shown is this translation. The chain recombines TRDV2 with TRDJ1; D possibly corresponds to TRDD2 (5 bases). There are 19 residues in the CDR3. Trimming removed 0 bases at V and 0 bases at J, with 22 bases between. Germline lookup yields CDR1 GEAIGNYY and CDR2 EKD. The CDR3: CACDTVAGHGLPYTDKLIF. Written as DNA, the CDR3 is TGTGCCTGTGACACCGTAGCAGGACACGGTCTTCCGTACACCGATAAACTCATCTTT.

This clone was counted only a few times. The protein held in TCRdb is that of a much larger clone and does not match this DNA's translation at residue 8, likely because of a read error; the protein shown is translated from the DNA. J is TRDJ1 and V is TRAV29/DV5; 11 bases are shared with TRDD3. In the absence of a J gene in TCRdb, the DNA was matched to germline to assign it here. The CDR3 spans 24 residues. Germline CDR1 NSMFDY, CDR2 ISSIKDK. J gave up 0 bases and V 0 bases, and 28 bases lay outside the gene matches. In DNA form, the CDR3 reads TGTGCAGCAAGCGTCCTCCTAACAAGAGATTGGGGGATACGAGATCAACCGTACACCGATAAACTCATCTTT. Translating gives CAASVLLTRDWGIRDQPYTDKLIF.

As concerns this clone: This DNA's translation and the protein TCRdb lists, from a much larger clone, do not match at residue 15, likely due to a read error; the protein shown is translated from the DNA. V usage is TRDV1 and J usage is TRDJ1; 9 bases agree with TRDD3. V lost 0 bases, J lost 11 bases, and 31 bases stayed unmatched. Germline lookup yields CDR1 TSWWSYY and CDR2 QGS. This CDR3 is 22 amino acids long. The CDR3 loop is CALGELPSAEQYWGTRRWELIF. CDR3 nucleotides: TGTGCTCTTGGGGAACTACCCTCCGCGGAACAGTACTGGGGGACACGCCGTTGGGAGCTCATCTTT.

With respect to this clone: A much larger clone differs from this one at a single base, so this may be a read error. The rearrangement uses TRDV2 and TRDJ1, with D perhaps TRDD2 (7 bases). V lost 5 bases and J lost 0, with 33 bases in between. Germline CDR1 is GEAIGNYY and CDR2 is EKD. The CDR3 consists of 21 residues. The CDR3 spells CACGTLTLPSSPGDYTDKLIF. As DNA, the CDR3 is TGTGCCTGTGGCACTCTGACCCTTCCTTCCTCCCCTGGGGACTACACCGATAAACTCATCTTT.

The chain employs TRDV1 and TRDJ1, with D perhaps TRDD2 or TRDD3 (5 bases each). The J gene was missing in TCRdb and was found by matching the end of the DNA to germline. The CDR3 spans 22 residues. CDR1 and CDR2 from the germline V gene are TSWWSYY and QGS. The V end lost 2 bases, the J end lost 1 base, and 32 bases lay between the germline ends. CDR3 nucleotides: TGTGCTCTTGGGGAAATAAGTCCTAGAACCTACGGATGCTGGGCTGGCACCGATAAACTCATCTTT. Residues: CALGEISPRTYGCWAGTDKLIF.

Of note for this clone: One junction end does not reproduce the germline sequence, and a read error may be involved. The V call is TRDV2, the J call TRDJ1, with 13 bases fitting TRDD3. Here the J gene came from matching the DNA to germline, since TCRdb omits it. The CDR3 runs to 24 residues. The germline V gene encodes CDR1 GEAIGNYY and CDR2 EKD. CDR3 DNA sequence: TGTGCATGTGACACCGTGGCCAGACCATACGAACTGGGGGATACGTCGAGATCGACCGATAAACTCATCTTT. It yields the protein CACDTVARPYELGDTSRSTDKLIF.

This clone is medium-sized by share. The chain combines TRDV3 with TRDJ1, with D possibly TRDD3 on 6 matching bases. Per the germline V gene, CDR1 is TVYSNPD and CDR2 is GDNSRS (reference sequence). This CDR3 is built from 20 residues. V was trimmed by 4 bases and J by 0 bases, leaving 33 bases between them. Written as DNA, the CDR3 is TGTGCCTCGTGCGGCGTCCACACCAACTGGGATCCCGAGTACACCGATAAACTCATCTTT. Translation gives CASCGVHTNWDPEYTDKLIF.

Worth noting for this clone: TCRdb's protein, taken from a much larger clone, differs from this DNA's translation at residue 11, likely owing to a read error; the protein displayed comes from the DNA. This sequence joins TRDV2 and TRDJ1; D gene ambiguous. The CDR3 length is 14 residues. CDR1 GEAIGNYY and CDR2 EKD come from the germline V gene. The CDR3 is CACDTIGATDILIF. CDR3 bases: TGTGCCTGTGATACGATAGGGGCCACCGATATACTCATCTTT.

This clone has just one count. The genes are TRDV2 and TRDJ1, with D tentatively TRDD3 (7 bases). TCRdb carries no J gene annotation; the J gene was assigned here by matching the DNA with germline. CDR3 length: 19 residues. In germline, CDR1 is GEAIGNYY, CDR2 EKD. Trimming took 3 bases from V and 4 from J, leaving 29 bases between them. The DNA for the CDR3 is TGTGCCTGTGACCCAAGCAGTCCTACGAGGGATACCCAAAGCGATAAACTCATCTTT. Translated: CACDPSSPTRDTQSDKLIF.

Relative to its sample, this clone is large. The chain uses TRDV2 and TRDJ3; TRDD3 matches 11 bases. Trimming cost V 0 bases and J 0 bases; bases outside gene matches: 12. Germline CDR1 reads GEAIGNYY; CDR2 reads EKD. This CDR3 is 22 amino acids long. DNA for the CDR3: TGTGCCTGTGACACCGCGGCTGGGGGATACAAACCGCTCTCCTGGGACACCCGACAGATGTTTTTC. It encodes CACDTAAGGYKPLSWDTRQMFF.